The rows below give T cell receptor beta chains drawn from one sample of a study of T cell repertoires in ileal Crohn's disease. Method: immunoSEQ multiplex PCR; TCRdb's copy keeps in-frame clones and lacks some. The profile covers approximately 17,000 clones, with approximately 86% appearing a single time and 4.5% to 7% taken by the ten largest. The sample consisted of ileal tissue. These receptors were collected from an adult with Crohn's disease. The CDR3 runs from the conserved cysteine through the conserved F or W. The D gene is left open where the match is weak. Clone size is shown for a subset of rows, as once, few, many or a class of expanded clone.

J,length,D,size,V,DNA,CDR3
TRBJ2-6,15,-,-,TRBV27,TGTGCCAGCGGGTCGCGGGGAGCTGGGGCCAACGTCCTGACTTTC,CASGSRGAGANVLTF
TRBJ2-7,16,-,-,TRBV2,TGTGCCAGCAGGGATAACGGGAGACAATCCCTCTACGAGCAGTACTTC,CASRDNGRQSLYEQYF
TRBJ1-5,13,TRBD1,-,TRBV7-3,TGTGCCAGCAGCTTAGACAGGGCGCAGCCCCAGCATTTT,CASSLDRAQPQHF
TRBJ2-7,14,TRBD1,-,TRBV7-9,TGTGCCAGCACCCGGACAGGACTTACCTACGAGCAGTACTTC,CASTRTGLTYEQYF
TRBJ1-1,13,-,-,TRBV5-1,TGCGCCAGCGGGCCACACACGAACACTGAAGCTTTCTTT,CASGPHTNTEAFF
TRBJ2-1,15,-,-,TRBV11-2,TGTGCCAGCAGCTTAGGGGGCACGGTCTACAATGAGCAGTTCTTC,CASSLGGTVYNEQFF
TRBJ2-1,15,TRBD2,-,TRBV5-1,TGCGCCAGCAGCTTGGGACTAGCGGAATACAATGAGCAGTTCTTC,CASSLGLAEYNEQFF
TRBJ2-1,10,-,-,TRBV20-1,TGCAGTGTCAAAAGGGGTGAGCAGTTCTTC,CSVKRGEQFF
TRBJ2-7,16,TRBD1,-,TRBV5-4,TGTGCCAGCACCGAATCCCGGGACAGGAGCTCCTACGAGCAGTACTTC,CASTESRDRSSYEQYF
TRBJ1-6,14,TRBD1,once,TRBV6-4,TGTGCCAGCGCGGGACAGGGAGGAAATTCACCCCTCCACTTT,CASAGQGGNSPLHF
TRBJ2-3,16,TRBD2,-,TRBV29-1,TGCAGCGTTGAATTTCGGCTAGCGGGAGTAACAGATACGCAGTATTTT,CSVEFRLAGVTDTQYF
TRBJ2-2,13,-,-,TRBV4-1,TGCGCCAGCAGCCAAGATGGCGGCGGGGAGCTGTTTTTT,CASSQDGGGELFF
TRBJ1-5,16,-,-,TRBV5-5,TGTGCCAGCAGCTTGGATCATGCAGGGCCCCATCAGCCCCAGCATTTT,CASSLDHAGPHQPQHF
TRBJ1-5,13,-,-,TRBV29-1,TGCAGCGTTCGACAGGACAGCAATCAGCCCCAGCATTTT,CSVRQDSNQPQHF
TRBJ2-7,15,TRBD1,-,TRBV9,TGTGCCAGCAGCCTATTGGGGACAGGGGGCCACGAGCAGTACTTC,CASSLLGTGGHEQYF
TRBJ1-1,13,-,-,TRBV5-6,TGTGCCAGCAGCCCCCAGATGAACACTGAAGCTTTCTTT,CASSPQMNTEAFF
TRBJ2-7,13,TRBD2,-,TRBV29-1,TGCAGCGTTCTCGTAGCGGGAGCTGACGAGCAGTACTTC,CSVLVAGADEQYF
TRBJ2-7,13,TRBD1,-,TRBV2,TGTGCCAGCCAGGGGGACAGGGAAGACGAGCAGTACTTC,CASQGDREDEQYF
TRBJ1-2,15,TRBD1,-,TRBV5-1,TGCGCCAGCAGCCCGGACGGGACAGCCTTCTATGGCTACACCTTC,CASSPDGTAFYGYTF
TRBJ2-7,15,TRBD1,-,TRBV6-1,TGTGCCAGCAGTTTTACGGGACAGGGGGTCACCGAGCAGTACTTC,CASSFTGQGVTEQYF
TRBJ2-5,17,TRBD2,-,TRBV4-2,TGTGCCAGCAGCCAAGAACGTTCGGGACTACAACAAGAGACCCAGTACTTC,CASSQERSGLQQETQYF
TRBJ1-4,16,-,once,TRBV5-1,TGCGCCAGCAGCTTGTCGACAAGTGTTACTAATGAAAAACTGTTTTTT,CASSLSTSVTNEKLFF
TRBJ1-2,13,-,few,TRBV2,TGTGCCAGCTCGAGGAGCCCTGACTATGGCTACACCTTC,CASSRSPDYGYTF
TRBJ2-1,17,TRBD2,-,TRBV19,TGTGCCAGTGCAACAGCGGGAGGCCTCCGCTCCTACAATGAGCAGTTCTTC,CASATAGGLRSYNEQFF
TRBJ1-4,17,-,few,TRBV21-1,TGTGCCAGCAGCAGGACCTTGCAGAGGGGGACTAATGAAAAACTGTTTTTT,CASSRTLQRGTNEKLFF
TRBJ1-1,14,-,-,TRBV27,TGTGCCAGCAGTATGCGGTTCTGGGACACTGAAGCTTTCTTT,CASSMRFWDTEAFF
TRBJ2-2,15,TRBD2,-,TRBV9,TGTGCCAGCGGCGGAGAAGCGGGAAATACCGGGGAGCTGTTTTTT,CASGGEAGNTGELFF
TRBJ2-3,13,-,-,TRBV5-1,TGCGCCAGCAGCCCAGGTGTGGCAGATACGCAGTATTTT,CASSPGVADTQYF
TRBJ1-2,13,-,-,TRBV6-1,TGTGCCAGCAAAACAGGGAAATACTATGGCTACACCTTC,CASKTGKYYGYTF
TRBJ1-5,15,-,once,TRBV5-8,TGTGCCAGCAGCTTCCAGGGAAAGGGGGATCAGCCCCAGCATTTT,CASSFQGKGDQPQHF
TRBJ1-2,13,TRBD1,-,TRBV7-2,TGTGCCAGCAGCCCCGCAGGGGGCCAGGGCTACACCTTC,CASSPAGGQGYTF
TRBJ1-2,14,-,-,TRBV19,TGTGCCAGTAGTACCCGGTGGGGCGACTATGGCTACACCTTC,CASSTRWGDYGYTF
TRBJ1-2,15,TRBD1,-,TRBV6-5,TGTGCCAGCAGTAAGGGGGACAGAGATAACTATGGCTACACCTTC,CASSKGDRDNYGYTF
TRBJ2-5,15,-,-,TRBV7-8,TGTGCCAGCAGCCTTGAGGCGGAGTTCGAAGAGACCCAGTACTTC,CASSLEAEFEETQYF
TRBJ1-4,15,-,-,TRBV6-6,TGTGCCAGCAGCCCCGGGAGAGAAGGGGATGAAAAACTGTTTTTT,CASSPGREGDEKLFF
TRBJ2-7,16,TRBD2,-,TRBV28,TGTGCCAGCAGTATCCACCCGGGACTAGCTCCCTACGAGCAGTACTTC,CASSIHPGLAPYEQYF
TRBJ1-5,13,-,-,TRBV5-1,TGCGCCAGCAGCCTAATGTCCAATCAGCCCCAGCATTTT,CASSLMSNQPQHF
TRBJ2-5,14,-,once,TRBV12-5,TGTGCTAGTGGTTTGGGACTCGGGGGAGAGACCCAGTACTTC,CASGLGLGGETQYF
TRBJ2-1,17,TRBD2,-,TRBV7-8,TGTGCCAGCAGCTCCTTAGACCAGAGACTAGCGGGGAATGAGCAGTTCTTC,CASSSLDQRLAGNEQFF
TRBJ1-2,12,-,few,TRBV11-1,TGTGCCAGCAGCCAAGACATTTATGGCTACACCTTC,CASSQDIYGYTF
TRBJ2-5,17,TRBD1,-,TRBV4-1,TGCGCCAGCAGCCAATTTCTTGGGACAGGGATCGCGGAGACCCAGTACTTC,CASSQFLGTGIAETQYF
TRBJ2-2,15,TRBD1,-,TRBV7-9,TGTGCCAGCAGCTTCCGACAGGGAATAACCGGGGAGCTGTTTTTT,CASSFRQGITGELFF
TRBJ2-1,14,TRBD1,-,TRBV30,TGTGCCTGGAACCGGGACAGTTTTGTCAATGAGCAGTTCTTC,CAWNRDSFVNEQFF
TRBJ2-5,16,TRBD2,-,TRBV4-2,TGTGCCAGCAGCCAATCGACTAGCGGAGGGGTAGAGACCCAGTACTTC,CASSQSTSGGVETQYF
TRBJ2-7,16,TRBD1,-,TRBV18,TGTGCCAGCTCACCATCCGGGACAGCTTATACCTACGAGCAGTACTTC,CASSPSGTAYTYEQYF
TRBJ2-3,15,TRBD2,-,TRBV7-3,TGTGCCAGCAGCTTAGCTAGCGGGAGGTGGGATACGCAGTATTTT,CASSLASGRWDTQYF
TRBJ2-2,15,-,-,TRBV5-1,TGCGCCAGCGCTGTCTTAGCGGAGAACACCGGGGAGCTGTTTTTT,CASAVLAENTGELFF
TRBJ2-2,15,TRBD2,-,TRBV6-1,TGTGCCAGCAGTGAACTAGCGGGAGGGCCCGGGGAGCTGTTTTTT,CASSELAGGPGELFF
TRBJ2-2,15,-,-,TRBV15,TGTGCCACCAGCAGAGTTTGGGGAGACGTCGGGGAGCTGTTTTTT,CATSRVWGDVGELFF